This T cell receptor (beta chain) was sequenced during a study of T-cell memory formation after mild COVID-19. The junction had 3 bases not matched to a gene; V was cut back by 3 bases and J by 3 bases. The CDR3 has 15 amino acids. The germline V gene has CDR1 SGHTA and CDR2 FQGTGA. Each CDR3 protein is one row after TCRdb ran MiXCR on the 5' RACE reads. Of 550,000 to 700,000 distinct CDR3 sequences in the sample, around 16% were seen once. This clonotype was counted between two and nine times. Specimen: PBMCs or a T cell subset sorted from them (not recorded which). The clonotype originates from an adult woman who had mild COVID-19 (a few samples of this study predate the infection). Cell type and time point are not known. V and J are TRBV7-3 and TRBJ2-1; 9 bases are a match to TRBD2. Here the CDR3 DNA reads TGTGCCAGCAGCTTGACTAGCGGAAACTACAATGAGCAGTTCTTC. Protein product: CASSLTSGNYNEQFF. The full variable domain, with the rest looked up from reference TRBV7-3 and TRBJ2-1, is GAGVSQTPSNKVTEKGKYVELRCDPISGHTALYWYRQSLGQGPEFLIYFQGTGAADDSGLPNDRFFAVRPEGSVSTLKIQRTERGDSAVYLCASSLTSGNYNEQFFGPGTRLTVL.